This TCR beta chain was profiled in a study of vaccination and CD4 T cells after COVID-19. Study-wide context: Convalescent patients gave post-COVID blood a median about 91 days post-diagnosis, range 35 to 161. The peptides that stimulated the cells were overlapping spike peptides from SARS-CoV-2, HCoV-NL63, HCoV-OC43 and HCoV-229E.

At the Johns Hopkins FTIC core, DNA taken from cultured CD4+ T cells was sequenced by way of the Oncomine TCR Beta short-read assay. A single record per CDR3 protein comes from TCRdb applying MiXCR to the PCR reads. The sample gives 9,500 to 12,000 distinct CDR3 sequences, around 57% of which show up once; 31% is in the top ten. Specified treatment: roughly 10-day PBMC culture with coronavirus spike peptide pools or control peptides (ViraFEST assay). ViraFEST sequenced TCRs after peptide-pool expansion of antigen-specific T cells. PCR tests turned positive between March and December 2020, before US Alpha, Beta and Delta variants. This clonotype was detected a few times. Its antigen is unidentified. There are 12 residues in the CDR3. V was trimmed by 5 bases and J by 10 bases, leaving 14 bases between them. Germline V CDR1 and CDR2: SEHNR, FQNEAQ (reference sequence).

V is TRBV7-9 and J is TRBJ1-1, with D perhaps TRBD1 (5 bases). This receptor was identified in a human donor who had recovered from COVID-19. The specimen sequenced was CD4+ T cells from blood, cultured in vitro. Here the CDR3 DNA reads TGTGCCAGCAGCGTGGGGGACGGGAGAGCTTTCTTT. This codes for CASSVGDGRAFF.